This entry features one T cell receptor (beta chain) sequence. This entry comes from a study of blood T cell repertoires in COVID-19. Recovered Cohort 3 donors showed two negative PCRs, clearance, or symptom resolution. The repertoire was sequenced with immunoSEQ multiplex PCR; TCRdb's copy has only in-frame clones and lacks some. Of about 280,000 clones listed, around 84% are singletons. The TCR originated in a woman aged 50 to 60 who had recovered from COVID-19. Sequences were obtained from PBMCs or T cells enriched from blood (not recorded which).

Written as DNA, the CDR3 is TGTGCCAGCAGCCAACATAGGGGAGGGAACACTGAAGCTTTCTTT. Translating gives CASSQHRGGNTEAFF. V and J are TRBV3-1 (or the pseudogene TRBV3-2) and TRBJ1-1, with D perhaps TRBD1 (5 bases). Germline V gene lookup returns CDR1 LGHDT and CDR2 YNNKEL (reference sequence). The V gene lost 2 bases and the J gene lost 1 base, with 11 bases spanning the gap. This CDR3 region has 15 residues.